This passage covers 10 T cell receptor beta chains from one sample sequenced in a study of control samples from healthy donors and cancer patients. Sequencing was performed with immunoSEQ multiplex PCR; in TCRdb, only in-frame clones are kept and a portion is missing. The profile shows 100,000 to 150,000 clones, almost 95% of them singletons. Sequenced: PBMCs. These receptors were obtained from a man older than 75 with head and neck cancer.

The chain is built from TRBV19 and TRBJ1-2; D remains unclear. Deletions cut 4 bases from V and 8 bases from J, with 32 bases between. Germline values: CDR1 LNHDA, CDR2 SQIVND (reference sequence). The CDR3 is made up of 19 amino acids. The chain's CDR3 is CASSSRMDSNPGSLRGYTF. In DNA form, the CDR3 reads TGTGCCAGTAGTAGTAGGATGGACTCCAATCCCGGCTCCCTACGGGGCTACACCTTC.

This chain joins TRBV5-4 and TRBJ2-5; 13 bases line up with TRBD2. The CDR3 spans 16 residues. The J segment lost 1 base and the V segment lost 4 bases, leaving 4 bases of the junction unmatched. Germline V gives CDR1 SGHNT, CDR2 YYREEE (reference sequence). CDR3 loop: CASSIGLAGVQETQYF. Here the CDR3 DNA reads TGTGCCAGCAGCATTGGACTAGCGGGGGTCCAAGAGACCCAGTACTTC. The full variable domain, its missing parts supplied by reference TRBV5-4 and TRBJ2-5, is ETGVTQSPTHLIKTRGQQVTLRCSSQSGHNTVSWYQQALGQGPQFIFQYYREEENGRGNFPPRFSGLQFPNYSSELNVNALELDDSALYLCASSIGLAGVQETQYFGPGTRLLVL.

The chain couples TRBV3-1 (or the pseudogene TRBV3-2) to TRBJ1-1; TRBD1 matches at 7 bases. CDR1 is LGHDT and CDR2 is YNNKEL in the germline V gene (reference sequence). V dropped 5 bases and J dropped 2; count of bases not matched to a gene: 5. The CDR3 loop spans 14 amino acids. Written as DNA, the CDR3 is TGTGCCAGCAGCTTAGGGACAGTCAACACTGAAGCTTTCTTT. Its protein is CASSLGTVNTEAFF.

This sequence joins TRBV18 and TRBJ2-6; D remains ambiguous. Germline CDR1 KGHSH, CDR2 LQKENI. V was shortened by 8 bases and J by 4 bases, with 15 bases between the two germline ends. The CDR3 is 15 residues long. The CDR3 sequence is CASKDLRTGANVLTF. CDR3 sequence (DNA): TGTGCCAGCAAAGACTTACGTACGGGGGCCAACGTCCTGACTTTC.

The V gene is TRBV7-8, the J gene TRBJ1-3; the D is unclear. Germline assignment: CDR1 SGHVS and CDR2 FQNEAQ. CDR3 length: 13 residues. V lost 4 bases to trimming and J lost 4 bases, with 8 bases between them. CDR3 bases: TGTGCCAGCAGCTCGGCGAGGGGAAACACCATATATTTT. This codes for CASSSARGNTIYF.

The V gene is TRBV29-1, the J gene TRBJ1-2, with a weak D call TRBD1 (5 bases). Germline CDR1 SQVTM, CDR2 ANQGSEA. CDR3 length: 14 residues. Deletions cut 4 bases from V and 8 bases from J, with 20 bases between. This CDR3 reads CSVGSSGAGPGYTF. For the CDR3, the DNA is TGCAGCGTTGGATCGAGCGGGGCAGGGCCCGGCTACACCTTC.

CDR3 region: CASSLDGMMGLAGGNEQFF. Written as DNA, the CDR3 is TGTGCCAGCAGCTTAGATGGGATGATGGGACTAGCGGGGGGTAATGAGCAGTTCTTC. The chain has TRBV11-2 and TRBJ2-1, with 15 positions matching TRBD2. The CDR3 is made up of 19 amino acids. Germline CDR1 is SGHAT and CDR2 is FQNNGV. Trimming at V came to 0 bases and at J to 7 bases, leaving 10 bases not matched to a gene.

The V and J genes are TRBV2 and TRBJ1-5, with D perhaps TRBD1 (6 bases). The germline V and J ends were trimmed by 4 bases and 0 bases, with 10 bases remaining between them. CDR3 length: 15 residues. Germline V gene lookup returns CDR1 SNHLY and CDR2 FYNNEI. The DNA for the CDR3 is TGTGCCAGCAGTGTATGGACAGCTAGCAATCAGCCCCAGCATTTT. Translation: CASSVWTASNQPQHF.

J is TRBJ2-3 and V is TRBV18; 11 bases line up with TRBD2. CDR3 length equals 16 residues. J gave up 6 bases and V 2 bases, and 7 bases lay outside the gene matches. Germline V gene lookup returns CDR1 KGHSH and CDR2 LQKENI. The CDR3 spells CASSPLAGGPSDTQYF. CDR3 nucleotides: TGTGCCAGCTCACCATTAGCGGGAGGGCCCTCCGATACGCAGTATTTT. The whole variable domain, remainder taken from reference TRBV18 and TRBJ2-3, is NAGVMQNPRHLVRRRGQEARLRCSPMKGHSHVYWYRQLPEEGLKFMVYLQKENIIDESGMPKERFSAEFPKEGPSILRIQQVVRGDSAAYFCASSPLAGGPSDTQYFGPGTRLTVL.

This clone came up once. This chain uses TRBV7-2 with TRBJ2-1, with 7 bases matching TRBD1. This CDR3 is built from 15 residues. Per germline, CDR1 SGHTA and CDR2 FQGNSA. V shed 5 bases, J shed 0 bases, and the junction held 4 bases outside the gene matches. CDR3 nucleotides: TGTGCCAGCAGCCCCCGGGACAGCTCCTACAATGAGCAGTTCTTC. Translating gives CASSPRDSSYNEQFF.